The 23 T cell receptor beta chains presented below share a single source sample, sequenced in a study of T-cell reconstitution after alpha-beta-depleted transplantation in children. Using unique molecular identifiers, the investigators prepared the TCRbeta library. In TCRdb, the PCR reads were re-called with MiXCR into one record per CDR3 protein. In the table there are fewer than 700,000 distinct CDR3 sequences, more than 20% of which are singletons. This specimen consisted of PBMCs, mostly from graft donor cells, obtained 360 days after TCRalphabeta/CD19-depleted stem cell transplant. These receptors were obtained from a boy under three years old who had a stem cell transplant for acute myeloid leukemia, so the T cells may come from the graft donor.

This clonotype turned up a few times. V usage is TRBV12-3 or TRBV12-4 and J usage is TRBJ2-1; the D is unclear. The V and J ends lost 3 bases and 3 bases respectively, with 15 bases between them. The CDR3 consists of 16 residues. The CDR3 DNA sequence: TGTGCCAGCAGTTTTCCTAAACAGAGATACTACAATGAGCAGTTCTTC. Its translation: CASSFPKQRYYNEQFF.

This clonotype was recorded many times. The rearrangement joins TRBV29-1 to TRBJ2-1, with D tentatively TRBD1 or TRBD2 (6 bases each). CDR3 length: 14 residues. Per the germline V gene, CDR1 is SQVTM and CDR2 is ANQGSEA. The V and J ends lost 3 bases and 3 bases respectively, with 12 bases between them. The CDR3: CSVDGGGIYNEQFF. The CDR3 DNA sequence: TGCAGCGTTGACGGAGGGGGAATCTACAATGAGCAGTTCTTC.

The chain links TRBV13 to TRBJ2-7, with 13 bases identical to TRBD2. CDR1 and CDR2 from the germline V gene are PRHDT and FYEKMQ (reference sequence). Germline trimming cut 11 bases from V and 3 bases from J; bases unmatched to any gene: 16. The CDR3 spans 17 residues. This chain's CDR3 is CACTKEPGTSGVYEQYF. The CDR3 nucleotides are TGTGCCTGTACTAAAGAGCCGGGGACTAGCGGGGTCTACGAGCAGTACTTC. The whole variable domain, filled in from reference TRBV13 and TRBJ2-7, reads AAGVIQSPRHLIKEKRETATLKCYPIPRHDTVYWYQQGPGQDPQFLISFYEKMQSDKGSIPDRFSAQQFSDYHSELNMSSLELGDSALYFCACTKEPGTSGVYEQYFGPGTRLTVT.

This chain joins TRBV20-1 and TRBJ2-2; D assignment may be TRBD1 or TRBD2 (5 bases each). The CDR3 is 16 residues long. V lost 2 bases, J lost 1 base, and 14 bases lay in between. Germline V CDR1 and CDR2: DFQATT, SNEGSKA (reference sequence). The CDR3 spells CSARRDLGRNTGELFF. DNA for the CDR3: TGCAGTGCTAGACGGGACCTAGGACGGAACACCGGGGAGCTGTTTTTT.

There are a few counts of this clonotype. The CDR3 DNA reads as TGTGCCAGCAAATCACTAGCGGGGGACATCTACAATGAGCAGTTCTTC. Translation gives CASKSLAGDIYNEQFF. V is TRBV28 and J is TRBJ2-1, with TRBD2 matching 11 bases. Germline V gene lookup returns CDR1 MDHEN and CDR2 SYDVKM. J lost 3 bases, V lost 7 bases, and 8 bases had no gene match. The CDR3 is 16 amino acids.

The sample holds a few counts of this clonotype. The J gene is TRBJ1-2, the V gene TRBV25-1; tentative D call: TRBD1 (5 bases). This CDR3 has 13 residues. V was trimmed by 4 bases and J by 4 bases, leaving 10 bases between them. Germline CDR1 is MGHDK and CDR2 is SYGVNS. DNA of the CDR3: TGTGCCAGCAGTGTGGGAGGGGCCTATGGCTACACCTTC. Translation: CASSVGGAYGYTF.

This clonotype has more than one count but fewer than ten. The chain is built from TRBV20-1 and TRBJ2-7, with D possibly TRBD1 on 5 matching bases. Trimming removed 0 bases from V and 1 base from J, with 7 bases in between. The CDR3 is 13 amino acids. Germline lookup yields CDR1 DFQATT and CDR2 SNEGSKA (reference sequence). CDR3 loop: CSARDQGSYEQYF. For the CDR3, the DNA is TGCAGTGCTAGAGATCAGGGATCCTACGAGCAGTACTTC.

This clonotype was detected only once. The chain carries TRBV7-9 and TRBJ2-5, with 10 nucleotides matching TRBD2. Germline V gene lookup returns CDR1 SEHNR and CDR2 FQNEAQ (reference sequence). Germline trimming cut 7 bases from V and 4 bases from J; bases unmatched to any gene: 15. The CDR3 is 17 residues long. The CDR3 sequence is CASIPRASGGPPETQYF. The CDR3 DNA sequence: TGTGCCAGCATCCCGCGGGCTAGCGGGGGACCTCCAGAGACCCAGTACTTC.

This clonotype was seen repeatedly, ten times or more. CDR3 bases: TGTGCCAGCAGTTGGGGCGGTTACGAGCAGTACTTC. Its translation is CASSWGGYEQYF. The chain combines TRBV12-3 or TRBV12-4 with TRBJ2-7, with D possibly TRBD1 on 5 matching bases. V gave up 4 bases and J gave up 4 bases, with 8 bases separating them. The CDR3 has 12 residues.

Ten or more counts support this clonotype. The chain has TRBV4-3 and TRBJ2-7, with 11 bases fitting TRBD2. The CDR3 covers 16 residues. With V trimmed by 4 bases and J by 2 bases, 7 bases remained unmatched. Germline loops: CDR1 LGHNA, CDR2 YSLEER. CDR3 loop: CASSRLLAGGAYEQYF. CDR3 nucleotide sequence: TGCGCCAGCAGCCGCCTCTTAGCGGGGGGGGCCTACGAGCAGTACTTC.

This sequence joins TRBV5-1 and TRBJ1-1; D unclear. Between the trimmed V and J ends, which lost 1 base and 1 base, there was a span of 8 bases. This CDR3 has 14 residues. Germline V lookup: CDR1 SGHRS, CDR2 YFSETQ. CDR3 residues: CASSLQEPNTEAFF. The CDR3 nucleotides are TGCGCCAGCAGCTTGCAGGAACCGAACACTGAAGCTTTCTTT.

In its sample, this clonotype was seen many times. This sequence joins TRBV20-1 and TRBJ2-2, with D uncertain. V gave up 0 bases and J gave up 1 base, with 6 bases separating them. CDR1 is DFQATT and CDR2 is SNEGSKA in the germline V gene (reference sequence). This CDR3 region has 14 residues. The CDR3 region has the DNA TGCAGTGCTAGAGACCCACAGAACACCGGGGAGCTGTTTTTT. This sequence encodes CSARDPQNTGELFF.

This chain joins TRBV12-3 or TRBV12-4 and TRBJ2-7; no clear D gene. This CDR3 comprises 15 residues. The V gene lost 1 base and the J gene lost 5 bases, with 15 bases spanning the gap. CDR3 DNA: TGTGCCAGCAGTTTAGGGTTACCACCTTACAACGAGCAGTACTTC. Encoded protein: CASSLGLPPYNEQYF.

This clonotype appeared once. The chain uses TRBV12-3 or TRBV12-4 and TRBJ1-1, with a weak D call TRBD1 (6 bases). The CDR3 sequence is 17 residues long. Trimming left V 2 bases short and J 3 bases short, with 19 bases between. CDR3 DNA sequence: TGTGCCAGCAGTTTATCGAGGGCTTGGGACACGGACACTGAAGCTTTCTTT. It translates to CASSLSRAWDTDTEAFF.

The CDR3 nucleotides read TGCGCCAGCAGCCCCCGTTCTGGGGGGCATCAGAACACCGGGGAGCTGTTTTTT. The encoded protein is CASSPRSGGHQNTGELFF. This chain uses TRBV5-1 with TRBJ2-2; perhaps D is TRBD1 or TRBD2 (6 bases each). Trimming shortened V by 4 bases and J by 1 base, and 20 bases separated the two germline ends. The CDR3 is made up of 18 amino acids. Germline V CDR1 and CDR2: SGHRS, YFSETQ.

V is TRBV12-3 or TRBV12-4 and J is TRBJ1-1, with TRBD1 matching 9 bases. This CDR3 is built from 17 residues. The junction had 16 bases not matched to a gene; V was cut back by 6 bases and J by 5 bases. The CDR3 DNA sequence: TGTGCCAGCAGCTTGGGACAGGGACTCCTCTGGAAGACTGAAGCTTTCTTT. It is translated as CASSLGQGLLWKTEAFF.

This clonotype was picked up many times. The rearrangement uses TRBV29-1 and TRBJ1-2; 8 nucleotides align to TRBD1. V dropped 4 bases and J dropped 3; count of bases not matched to a gene: 7. Germline V gene data show CDR1 as SQVTM and CDR2 as ANQGSEA. The CDR3 length is 14 residues. The CDR3, as DNA: TGCAGCGTTGGGGTACAGGGGGTTGACTATGGCTACACCTTC. Protein sequence: CSVGVQGVDYGYTF.

The rearrangement joins TRBV5-6 to TRBJ1-2, with unresolved D. V was cut by 4 bases and J by 3 bases, with 16 bases left in between. Germline V lookup: CDR1 SGHDT, CDR2 YYEEEE. CDR3 length: 15 amino acids. The CDR3 DNA reads TGTGCCAGCAGCCCTGCATTTTTTGGATACTATGGCTACACCTTC. Translation: CASSPAFFGYYGYTF.

This clonotype was found many times. The rearrangement links TRBV12-3 or TRBV12-4 to TRBJ1-1; 8 positions agree with TRBD1. This CDR3 contains 12 residues. Losses at the gene ends were 5 bases for V and 7 bases for J; bases not matched to a gene: 3. In nucleotides, the CDR3 is TGTGCCAGCAGTCCGGGACAGGATGAAGCTTTCTTT. Translation gives CASSPGQDEAFF.

A few counts support this clonotype. CDR3 sequence reads: CAISESGADSTDTQYF. CDR3 DNA sequence: TGTGCCATCAGTGAGTCCGGGGCGGATAGCACAGATACGCAGTATTTT. This chain uses TRBV10-3 with TRBJ2-3, with D possibly being TRBD1 or TRBD2 (5 bases each). CDR3 length equals 16 residues. Per germline, CDR1 ENHRY and CDR2 SYGVKD. Trimming left V 0 bases short and J 0 bases short, with 10 bases between.

This clonotype was found many times. The rearrangement uses TRBV29-1 and TRBJ2-7; either TRBD1 or TRBD2 may fit D (5 bases each). Trimming shortened V by 4 bases and J by 2 bases, and 15 bases separated the two germline ends. The CDR3 spans 14 residues. The germline CDR1 and CDR2 sequences are SQVTM and ANQGSEA. CDR3 coding DNA: TGCAGCGTTGTCGAGGGCCCAGGGCCCTACGAGCAGTACTTC. Translated: CSVVEGPGPYEQYF.

This chain uses TRBV18 with TRBJ2-3; TRBD2 might be the D (5 bases). This CDR3 has 14 amino acids. Germline values: CDR1 KGHSH, CDR2 LQKENI. V was shortened by 6 bases and J by 4 bases, with 14 bases between the two germline ends. CDR3 residues: CASSGLLDPDTQYF. CDR3 DNA: TGTGCCAGCTCCGGGCTACTAGATCCAGATACGCAGTATTTT.

The chain combines TRBV9 with TRBJ1-4; 7 nucleotides line up with TRBD1. CDR3 length: 16 amino acids. CDR1 SGDLS and CDR2 YYNGEE come from the germline V gene. Losses at the gene ends were 2 bases for V and 0 bases for J; bases not matched to a gene: 4. Here the CDR3 reads CASSVGTATTNEKLFF. The DNA of the CDR3 is TGTGCCAGCAGCGTCGGGACAGCTACAACTAATGAAAAACTGTTTTTT.